This TCR beta chain was recovered during a study of early T cells in non-severe SARS-CoV-2 infection. Overall study context: Unsorted whole-blood RNA was sequenced in bulk, leaving chains unpaired.

Unique molecular identifiers (one per individual cDNA molecule) were attached. TCRdb processed the 5' RACE reads anew with MiXCR; each CDR3 protein has one entry. The sample lists around 70,000 distinct CDR3 sequences, 10% to 15% occurring once. The specimen sequenced was whole blood. The TCR was taken from an adult who was a healthcare worker with PCR-confirmed SARS-CoV-2 infection or an uninfected control (not recorded which).

The CDR3 loop reads CASGDNNSPLHF. The CDR3 nucleotides are TGTGCCTCCGGGGATAATAATTCACCCCTCCACTTT. The rearrangement joins TRBV27 to TRBJ1-6; unclear D gene. Germline values: CDR1 MNHEY, CDR2 SMNVEV (reference sequence). V dropped 11 bases and J dropped 5 bases, with 10 bases sitting between them. The CDR3 runs to 12 residues.